This T cell receptor (beta chain) stems from a study of T cells in Graves' hyperthyroidism and ophthalmopathy. This clonotype was counted many times. Amplified regions were TCR beta CDR3 sequences from RNA transcripts. HTBI primers drove first-round RT-PCR of the TCR CDR3. A single record per CDR3 protein comes from TCRdb applying MiXCR to the multiplex PCR reads. The sample records approximately 690,000 distinct CDR3 sequences, around 20% being singletons. This CDR3 has 16 residues. Germline assignment: CDR1 MNHEY and CDR2 SVGAGI. Trimming shortened V by 0 bases and J by 1 base, and 12 bases separated the two germline ends.

This TCR derives from a man in his thirties or forties with Graves' ophthalmopathy. The chain uses TRBV6-5 and TRBJ2-5; D unresolved. The sample taken for sequencing was blood. CDR3 sequence reads: CASSYSVGGIQETQYF. The CDR3 nucleotides are TGTGCCAGCAGTTACTCTGTTGGTGGGATCCAAGAGACCCAGTACTTC.